These 24 T cell receptor beta chains originate from one sample sequenced in a study of CD8+ T cells in alopecia areata. Treatment defined: oral pan-JAK inhibitor, 5-10 mg twice daily. Sequencing used cDNA as its template, made by extracting RNA and reverse transcribing it. The assay was immunoSEQ multiplex PCR, and TCRdb's table has in-frame clones only and misses some. The table includes roughly 210,000 clones, approximately 45% detected once. The source material was CD4+ T cells sorted from blood, sampled around week 37, from a patient treated with tofacitinib. The receptor set was obtained from a human donor with alopecia areata.

This clone was counted a single time. The junction differs from germline at one of its ends, possibly a read error. The chain couples TRBV20-1 to TRBJ1-2; D unclear. The CDR3 contains 9 residues. In germline, CDR1 is DFQATT, CDR2 SNEGSKA (reference sequence). In DNA, the CDR3 is TGCAGTGCCGCTAGCTCACCTCACTTC. Translation gives CSAASSPHF.

This clone was found a few times. The chain has TRBV7-9 and TRBJ2-6; D is uncertain. The CDR3 is 14 residues long. The V end lost 4 bases, the J end lost 0 bases, and 4 bases lay between the germline ends. Looked up from germline, CDR1 is SEHNR and CDR2 is FQNEAQ (reference sequence). Written as DNA, the CDR3 is TGTGCCAGCAGCTCCAACTCTGGGGCCAACGTCCTGACTTTC. Encoded protein: CASSSNSGANVLTF.

This chain uses TRBV9 with TRBJ2-1, with TRBD2 matching 8 bases. CDR3 size: 16 residues. CDR1 is SGDLS, CDR2 YYNGEE, per germline. V lost 4 bases, J lost 1 base, and 7 bases stayed unmatched. This CDR3 is CASSPNSGISYNEQFF. The CDR3 coding sequence is TGTGCCAGCAGCCCAAATAGCGGGATTTCCTACAATGAGCAGTTCTTC. Combining the CDR3 with reference TRBV9 and TRBJ2-1 gives the whole variable domain DSGVTQTPKHLITATGQRVTLRCSPRSGDLSVYWYQQSLDQGLQFLIQYYNGEERAKGNILERFSAQQFPDLHSELNLSSLELGDSALYFCASSPNSGISYNEQFFGPGTRLTVL.

This clone has only a few counts. The sample holds other DNA sequences that translate to the same CDR3. The rearrangement joins TRBV29-1 to TRBJ1-2, with 12 bases lining up with TRBD1. This CDR3 has 13 residues. After removal of 6 bases from V and 8 bases from J, the junction contained 7 bases not matched to a gene. Germline V gene data show CDR1 as SQVTM and CDR2 as ANQGSEA. This CDR3 is CSVAGQGAPGYTF. The CDR3 DNA is TGCAGCGTGGCGGGACAGGGGGCGCCGGGCTACACCTTC.

The genes are TRBV27 and TRBJ1-5; D unclear. V gave up 6 bases and J gave up 2 bases, with 11 bases separating them. Germline-derived CDR1 and CDR2 are MNHEY and SMNVEV (reference sequence). This CDR3 region has 14 residues. The CDR3 DNA is TGTGCCAGCAGCCCAAGGCCTCGCAATCAGCCCCAGCATTTT. Protein product: CASSPRPRNQPQHF.

The chain combines TRBV25-1 with TRBJ1-5; D gene uncertain. Germline-derived CDR1 and CDR2 are MGHDK and SYGVNS. The CDR3 sequence is 15 residues long. V gave up 2 bases and J gave up 0 bases, with 8 bases separating them. In DNA form, the CDR3 reads TGTGCCAGCAGTGAAGGCAGCAGTAGCAATCAGCCCCAGCATTTT. Translated, it gives CASSEGSSSNQPQHF. Full variable domain (outside the CDR3, taken from reference TRBV25-1 and TRBJ1-5): EADIYQTPRYLVIGTGKKITLECSQTMGHDKMYWYQQDPGMELHLIHYSYGVNSTEKGDLSSESTVSRIRTEHFPLTLESARPSHTSQYLCASSEGSSSNQPQHFGDGTRLSIL.

The rearrangement joins TRBV5-6 to TRBJ1-2; the D gene is possibly TRBD1 (6 bases). The V and J ends lost 3 bases and 6 bases respectively, with 12 bases between them. The CDR3 has 13 amino acids. Germline CDR1 and CDR2: SGHDT and YYEEEE. The CDR3 nucleotides are TGTGCCAGCAGCTACAGGGATCGGGATGGCTACACCTTC. Encoded protein: CASSYRDRDGYTF.

Only a few counts were recorded for this clone. The same CDR3 is also encoded by other DNA sequences in this sample. The CDR3 sequence is CAWSGTYEQYF. As DNA, the CDR3 is TGTGCCTGGAGTGGCACCTACGAGCAGTACTTC. This chain uses TRBV30 with TRBJ2-7, with D hard to call. CDR1 and CDR2 (germline): GTSNPN, SVGIG (reference sequence). V was shortened by 1 base and J by 2 bases, with 3 bases between the two germline ends. This CDR3 is 11 amino acids long.

This chain joins TRBV21-1 and TRBJ2-1; TRBD1, the table's D call, was not compared with the DNA. TRBV21-1 is marked as a pseudogene. The CDR3 has 15 residues. The CDR3 nucleotides read TGTGCCAGCAGCGAGAGACAGGCTGTCCAAAATGAGCAGTTCTTC. Amino acid sequence: CASSERQAVQNEQFF.

This clone was counted a few times. The CDR3 coding sequence is TGCAGCGGGTGCAAGGGAGGATCGGAGACCCAGTACTTC. It encodes CSGCKGGSETQYF. The chain is built from TRBV29-1 and TRBJ2-5; TRBD2 might be the D (6 bases). Germline CDR1 SQVTM, CDR2 ANQGSEA. CDR3 length: 13 residues. Trimming removed 7 bases from V and 5 bases from J, with 17 bases in between.

This sequence joins TRBV9 and TRBJ2-5; a weak D match, TRBD2 (6 bases). This CDR3 has 14 amino acids. V lost 4 bases, J lost 5 bases, and 15 bases lay in between. Germline V gene data show CDR1 as SGDLS and CDR2 as YYNGEE. The CDR3 loop is CASSPHGSGETQYF. DNA of the CDR3: TGTGCCAGCAGCCCGCACGGGAGCGGTGAGACCCAGTACTTC.

This clone has just one count. The gene calls are TRBV30 and TRBJ2-7, with 7 bases that match TRBD2. CDR1 and CDR2 from the germline V gene are GTSNPN and SVGIG (reference sequence). V was clipped by 7 bases and J by 6 bases; unmatched bases: 6. The CDR3 totals 11 residues. The CDR3 loop reads CASKGGSEQYF. The DNA for the CDR3 is TGTGCCTCCAAAGGCGGGAGCGAGCAGTACTTC.

The gene calls are TRBV15 and TRBJ2-3; a weak D match, TRBD1 (6 bases). Trimming removed 0 bases at V and 3 bases at J, with 13 bases between. This CDR3 comprises 16 residues. Germline V gene data show CDR1 as LNHNV and CDR2 as YYDKDF (reference sequence). The CDR3 nucleotides read TGTGCCACCAGCAGAGATCTCGGACAGTTTACAGATACGCAGTATTTT. It translates to CATSRDLGQFTDTQYF.

The chain combines TRBV2 with TRBJ2-5; no clear D. The germline V and J ends were trimmed by 2 bases and 4 bases, with 11 bases remaining between them. This CDR3 has 14 amino acids. CDR1 and CDR2 from the germline V gene are SNHLY and FYNNEI. CDR3 loop: CASSENFLGETQYF. In DNA, the CDR3 is TGTGCCAGCAGTGAAAATTTCTTAGGAGAGACCCAGTACTTC.

The chain uses TRBV9 and TRBJ2-2; 9 nucleotides line up with TRBD2. Germline V gene sequence: CDR1 SGDLS, CDR2 YYNGEE. Trimming cost V 4 bases and J 4 bases; bases outside gene matches: 8. The CDR3 covers 16 residues. CDR3 region: CASSPLAGASTGELFF. CDR3 bases: TGTGCCAGCAGCCCCTTAGCGGGAGCGAGCACCGGGGAGCTGTTTTTT.

The chain is built from TRBV5-1 and TRBJ2-6; D not certain. Germline lookup yields CDR1 SGHRS and CDR2 YFSETQ. Trimming stripped 6 bases from V and 4 bases from J, with 11 bases between. The CDR3 is 14 amino acids. CDR3 residues: CASIRIPGANVLTF. As DNA, the CDR3 is TGCGCCAGCATTCGGATTCCCGGGGCCAACGTCCTGACTTTC.

CDR3 sequence reads: CASSSLVAYEKSTIYF. The CDR3 DNA reads as TGTGCCAGCAGTTCCCTCGTTGCCTACGAGAAGAGCACCATATATTTT. J is TRBJ1-3 and V is TRBV28; D is uncertain. The CDR3 is 16 amino acids. The V end lost 4 bases, the J end lost 9 bases, and 22 bases lay between the germline ends. Germline CDR1 and CDR2: MDHEN and SYDVKM.

The rearrangement joins TRBV15 to TRBJ2-5; 10 nucleotides agree with TRBD2. The CDR3 totals 15 residues. CDR1 is LNHNV and CDR2 is YYDKDF in the germline V gene (reference sequence). Trimming removed 1 base from V and 5 bases from J; junction bases left unmatched: 4. The CDR3 loop reads CATSRGAGGAETQYF. The CDR3 DNA is TGTGCCACCAGCAGAGGAGCGGGAGGGGCGGAGACCCAGTACTTC. The entire variable domain, with the rest obtained from reference TRBV15 and TRBJ2-5, is as follows: DAMVIQNPRYQVTQFGKPVTLSCSQTLNHNVMYWYQQKSSQAPKLLFHYYDKDFNNEADTPDNFQSRRPNTSFCFLDIRSPGLGDTAMYLCATSRGAGGAETQYFGPGTRLLVL.

This chain joins TRBV29-1 and TRBJ1-1; 8 bases map to TRBD1. Germline V gene sequence: CDR1 SQVTM, CDR2 ANQGSEA. This CDR3 has 12 residues. V lost 5 bases to trimming and J lost 11 bases; unmatched junction nucleotides: 10. Written as DNA, the CDR3 is TGCAGCGTTAGCCTTACAGGGGGGAGGGCTTTCTTT. Translation gives CSVSLTGGRAFF.

As for this clone: The sample contains more than one DNA sequence encoding this CDR3. The chain has TRBV2 and TRBJ2-2; D remains ambiguous. This CDR3 contains 14 residues. With 2 bases removed from V and 1 base from J, the gap between germline ends came to 5 bases. Germline CDR1 and CDR2: SNHLY and FYNNEI. The CDR3 sequence: CASSETRNTGELFF. In DNA, the CDR3 is TGTGCCAGCAGTGAAACGAGGAACACCGGGGAGCTGTTTTTT. Supplemented by reference TRBV2 and TRBJ2-2, the full variable domain reads EPEVTQTPSHQVTQMGQEVILRCVPISNHLYFYWYRQILGQKVEFLVSFYNNEISEKSEIFDDQFSVERPDGSNFTLKIRSTKLEDSAMYFCASSETRNTGELFFGEGSRLTVL.

The chain uses TRBV5-1 and TRBJ2-1, with TRBD1 matching 7 bases. Per the germline V gene, CDR1 is SGHRS and CDR2 is YFSETQ. The CDR3 sequence is 15 residues long. V trimming: 2 bases; J trimming: 4 bases; junction bases outside the gene matches: 6. CDR3 coding DNA: TGCGCCAGCAGCTTAATGGGACAGAAATACAATGAGCAGTTCTTC. Its protein is CASSLMGQKYNEQFF.

The chain carries TRBV7-9 and TRBJ2-7, with D hard to call. V was shortened by 5 bases and J by 2 bases, with 10 bases between the two germline ends. The germline CDR1 and CDR2 sequences are SEHNR and FQNEAQ (reference sequence). The CDR3 sequence is 13 residues long. CDR3 DNA: TGTGCCAGCAGCCTAACAATGGCCTACGAGCAGTACTTC. Translation: CASSLTMAYEQYF.

In its sample, this clone was seen a few times. The chain is built from TRBV29-1 and TRBJ1-1, with D tentatively TRBD1 (6 bases). With 7 bases removed from V and 7 bases from J, the gap between germline ends came to 10 bases. The CDR3 covers 10 residues. Germline CDR1 and CDR2: SQVTM and ANQGSEA. The CDR3 here is CSASDSEAFF. The CDR3 DNA follows: TGCAGCGCATCGGACAGTGAAGCTTTCTTT.

J is TRBJ2-5 and V is TRBV11-2; tentatively, D is TRBD2 (6 bases). The CDR3 is 15 residues long. Trimming removed 3 bases from V and 7 bases from J, with 18 bases in between. Germline V gene lookup returns CDR1 SGHAT and CDR2 FQNNGV. The CDR3 reads CASSFGGGMYGTQYF. CDR3 DNA sequence: TGTGCCAGCAGCTTTGGCGGAGGGATGTACGGGACCCAGTACTTC.